The clone carrying this TCR beta chain was counted between two and nine times. The sample originates from a study of human T cells and chemical hapten exposure. Within the library, unique molecular identifiers were attached to each individual cDNA molecule. TCRdb reprocessed the RACE reads with MiXCR, giving one entry per CDR3 protein. This sample has tens of thousands of distinct CDR3 sequences, with around 15% found just once. CDR1 and CDR2 (germline): SGHAT, FQNNGV. This CDR3 spans 13 amino acids. Trimming removed 2 bases from V and 6 bases from J, with 10 bases in between. Specified time point: pre-sensitization, week 0. Treatment defined: therapeutic diphenylcyclopropenone sensitization with weekly scalp DPC.

The input for sequencing was whole blood, taken in connection with sensitization to the hapten diphenylcyclopropenone (DPC). The TCR was taken from a woman aged 50 to 60 with alopecia areata. Some clones in this sample may be carry-over from other donors' samples. The V call is TRBV11-2, the J call TRBJ1-1; D not resolved. The CDR3 protein is CASSLMSQAEAFF. DNA for the CDR3: TGTGCCAGCAGCTTAATGTCTCAGGCTGAAGCTTTCTTT.